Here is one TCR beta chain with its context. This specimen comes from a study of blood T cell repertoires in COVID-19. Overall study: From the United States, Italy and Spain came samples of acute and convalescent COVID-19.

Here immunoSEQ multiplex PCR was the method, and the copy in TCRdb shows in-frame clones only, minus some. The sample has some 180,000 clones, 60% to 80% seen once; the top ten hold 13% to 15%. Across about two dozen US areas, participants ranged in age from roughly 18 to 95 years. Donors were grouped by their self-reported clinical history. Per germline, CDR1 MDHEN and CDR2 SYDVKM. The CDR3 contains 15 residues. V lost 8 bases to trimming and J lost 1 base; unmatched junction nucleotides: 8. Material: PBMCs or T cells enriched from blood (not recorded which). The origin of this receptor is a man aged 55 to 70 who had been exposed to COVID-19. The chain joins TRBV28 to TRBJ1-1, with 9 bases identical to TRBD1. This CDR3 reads CASSLGGQGNTEAFF. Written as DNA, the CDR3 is TGTGCCAGCTCCCTCGGGGGACAGGGGAACACTGAAGCTTTCTTT.